Each of the 8 T cell receptor beta chains below was sequenced from the same sample in a study of T cells in Graves' hyperthyroidism and ophthalmopathy (dated by TCRdb to the late 2010s). The receptor library was made with multiplex PCR. The instrument was an Illumina HiSeq 2000. Amplification of TCR beta CDR3 regions was carried out from RNA transcripts. A first-round RT-PCR of the TCR CDR3 used the HTBI primer set with the Qiagen OneStep RT-PCR kit. TCRdb's own reprocessing of the public reads used fastp at Q25 and MiXCR and kept productive beta chains. Every CDR3 protein is listed once, alongside the most common genes and DNA of its rows. The sample table records hundreds of thousands of distinct CDR3 sequences; over 35% of these occur just once. The ten top clones hold approximately 10% of the sample. Source material: blood. The receptors come from a man between 18 and 35 years old with Graves' hyperthyroidism.

The genes are TRBV7-6 and TRBJ1-2, with D tentatively TRBD1 (6 bases). The V gene's germline CDR1 is SGHVS and CDR2 FNYEAQ. The CDR3 has 14 residues. The germline V and J ends were trimmed by 5 bases and 5 bases, with 15 bases remaining between them. CDR3 bases: TGTGCCAGCAGCCCAACGGACAGATTTTATGGCTACACCTTC. Its protein product is CASSPTDRFYGYTF. Combining the CDR3 with reference TRBV7-6 and TRBJ1-2 gives the whole variable domain GAGVSQSPRYKVTKRGQDVALRCDPISGHVSLYWYRQALGQGPEFLTYFNYEAQQDKSGLPNDRFSAERPEGSISTLTIQRTEQRDSAMYRCASSPTDRFYGYTFGSGTRLTVV.

In its sample, this clonotype was seen a few times. This chain joins TRBV7-9 and TRBJ2-5, with D uncertain. Germline V gives CDR1 SEHNR, CDR2 FQNEAQ (reference sequence). This CDR3 is 14 amino acids long. The V and J ends lost 5 bases and 1 base respectively, with 11 bases between them. The CDR3 DNA sequence: TGTGCCAGCAGCCCCCGAGCCACCCAAGAGACCCAGTACTTC. As protein: CASSPRATQETQYF.

This clonotype was recorded at least ten times. The chain recombines TRBV7-9 with TRBJ1-5; D call uncertain. Germline CDR1 SEHNR, CDR2 FQNEAQ (reference sequence). The V end was cut by 5 bases, the J end by 7 bases, with 9 bases between. The CDR3 is 12 amino acids. The CDR3 DNA reads TGTGCCAGCAGCCATCCCGACCAGCCCCAGCATTTT. Its translation is CASSHPDQPQHF. Using reference TRBV7-9 and TRBJ1-5 for the parts outside the CDR3, the full variable domain is DTGVSQNPRHKITKRGQNVTFRCDPISEHNRLYWYRQTLGQGPEFLTYFQNEAQLEKSRLLSDRFSAERPKGSFSTLEIQRTEQGDSAMYLCASSHPDQPQHFGDGTRLSIL.

The chain couples TRBV10-3 to TRBJ2-6; TRBD1 might be the D (5 bases). The CDR3 contains 14 residues. V dropped 2 bases and J dropped 3 bases, with 5 bases sitting between them. Germline loops: CDR1 ENHRY, CDR2 SYGVKD. This CDR3 reads CAISEDSGANVLTF. As DNA, the CDR3 is TGTGCCATCAGTGAGGACAGTGGGGCCAACGTCCTGACTTTC.

This chain links TRBV6-5 with TRBJ1-4; D is unclear. The V end was cut by 0 bases, the J end by 8 bases, with 13 bases between. CDR3 length equals 15 residues. Germline assignment: CDR1 MNHEY and CDR2 SVGAGI. The CDR3 protein is CASSYSTRTGEKLFF. CDR3 coding DNA: TGTGCCAGCAGTTACTCGACCAGGACCGGAGAAAAACTGTTTTTT.

This clonotype was found many times. The chain combines TRBV29-1 with TRBJ2-7; possibly TRBD1 for D (5 bases). CDR1 is SQVTM, CDR2 ANQGSEA, per germline. The CDR3 has 13 residues. V was clipped by 5 bases and J by 2 bases, with 13 bases between them. The CDR3, as DNA: TGCAGCGTTTCCACGACAGAAACCTACGAGCAGTACTTC. Amino acids: CSVSTTETYEQYF.

Here the CDR3 reads CSSGTGNTEAFF. CDR3 sequence (DNA): TGCAGCTCCGGGACAGGGAACACTGAAGCTTTCTTT. This sequence joins TRBV29-1 and TRBJ1-1; 8 nucleotides line up with TRBD1. CDR1 and CDR2 (germline): SQVTM, ANQGSEA. The CDR3 loop spans 12 amino acids. The J segment lost 1 base and the V segment lost 8 bases, leaving 3 bases of the junction unmatched.

This clonotype was detected ten times or more. CDR3 in amino acids: CASSLDRADNSPLHF. For the CDR3, the DNA is TGTGCCAGCAGCTTAGACAGGGCGGATAATTCACCCCTCCACTTT. The chain is built from TRBV7-6 and TRBJ1-6; possible D gene TRBD1, 6 bases. Germline V lookup: CDR1 SGHVS, CDR2 FNYEAQ. V lost 1 base, J lost 5 bases, and 9 bases lay in between. The CDR3 has 15 amino acids.